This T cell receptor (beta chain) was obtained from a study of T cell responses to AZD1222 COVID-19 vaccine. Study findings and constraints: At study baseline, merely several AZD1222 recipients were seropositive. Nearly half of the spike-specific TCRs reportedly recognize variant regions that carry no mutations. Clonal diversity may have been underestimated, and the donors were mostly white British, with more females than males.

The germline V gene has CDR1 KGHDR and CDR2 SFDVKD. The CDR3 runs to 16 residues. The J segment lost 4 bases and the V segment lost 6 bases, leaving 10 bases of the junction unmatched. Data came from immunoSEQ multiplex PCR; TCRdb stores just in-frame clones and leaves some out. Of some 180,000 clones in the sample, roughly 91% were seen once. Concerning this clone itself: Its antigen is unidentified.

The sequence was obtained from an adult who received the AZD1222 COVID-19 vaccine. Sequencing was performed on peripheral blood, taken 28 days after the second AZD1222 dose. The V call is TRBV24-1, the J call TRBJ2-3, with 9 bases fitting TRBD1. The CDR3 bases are TGTGCCACCAGTCGTCCCGGGACAGGGCACGCAGATACGCAGTATTTT. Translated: CATSRPGTGHADTQYF.